Detailed here is one T cell receptor (beta chain). Its antigen is not known. This sample was included in a study of PD-1 blockade in classical Hodgkin lymphoma. Relapse after autologous stem cell transplantation occurred in every patient, and brentuximab vedotin exposure varied. Patients' outcomes at their best amounted to complete response, partial response or progressive disease. The method was immunoSEQ multiplex PCR; TCRdb's version includes in-frame clones alone and lacks a portion of them. The sample contains about 21,000 clones, 70% to 80% of which appear only once. The CDR3 length is 14 residues. Trimming left V 3 bases short and J 1 base short, with 10 bases between. CDR1 is SGDLS, CDR2 YYNGEE, per germline. Points from the study as a whole: Complete responders' diversity at baseline resembled that of newly diagnosed patients. By C4D1, CD4+ diversity increased significantly, especially in complete responders.

The source material was peripheral blood mononuclear cells (PBMCs), sampled at baseline. The V and J genes are TRBV9 and TRBJ1-1; the D is unclear. The TCR originated in a human donor with classical Hodgkin lymphoma. CDR3 protein: CASSASPENTEAFF. The CDR3 coding sequence is TGTGCCAGCAGCGCCTCCCCTGAGAACACTGAAGCTTTCTTT.